The T cell receptor (beta chain) under discussion was sequenced for a study of shared clonotypes between healthy human individuals. Profiled with immunoSEQ multiplex PCR; TCRdb holds only in-frame clones, not every one. The data show about 1 million clones, around 78% seen once. CDR3 length: 16 residues. Germline V lookup: CDR1 SEHNR, CDR2 FQNEAQ (reference sequence). Losses at the gene ends were 3 bases for V and 1 base for J; bases not matched to a gene: 8. The V call is TRBV7-9, the J call TRBJ1-1, with 7 nucleotides matching TRBD1. The receptor's source is a man between 18 and 35 years old in good health. Some clones in this sample may be carry-over from other donors' samples. The sequencing input was memory CD4+ T cells from PBMCs. Subset described: CD45RA-negative fraction. This chain's CDR3 is CASSLRRPGGNTEAFF. CDR3 coding DNA: TGTGCCAGCAGCTTGCGGAGGCCAGGGGGGAACACTGAAGCTTTCTTT.